These 5 T cell receptor beta chains originate from one sample sequenced in a study of Tregs in tolerant kidney transplant recipients. Related graft donors supplied nonmyeloablative bone marrow transplants, and mixed chimerism was transient. The repertoire was sequenced with immunoSEQ multiplex PCR; TCRdb's copy has only in-frame clones and lacks some. The table gives some 22,000 clones; the top ten clones make up approximately 4.2% of it. The sequences come from CD4+ T cells from blood (PBMCs), collected 6 months after the transplant. Every receptor here comes from a human patient who received a combined kidney and bone marrow transplant. Some T cells may be the graft donor's.

Notes on this clone: The read gets to within 3 residues of the CDR3 end, and the germline J gene fills in the rest. The genes are TRBV7-2 and TRBJ2-1; 7 bases are a match to TRBD2. Germline loops: CDR1 SGHTA, CDR2 FQGNSA. Trimming removed 5 bases from V and 4 bases from J; junction bases left unmatched: 5. The CDR3 consists of 14 residues. This CDR3 is CASSPQRGYNEQFF. Incomplete CDR3 DNA: TGTGCCAGCAGCCCCCAGCGGGGTTACAATGAG.

As concerns this clone: Read data end 3 residues before the CDR3 end; the end is taken from the germline J gene. The rearrangement joins TRBV10-3 to TRBJ1-5; perhaps TRBD1 as D (5 bases). Germline V gene sequence: CDR1 ENHRY, CDR2 SYGVKD. V lost 3 bases, J lost 5 bases, and 8 bases lay in between. This CDR3 is 13 amino acids long. The CDR3 here is CAISDWDYQPQHF. The CDR3 DNA, read in part, is TGTGCCATCAGTGACTGGGACTATCAGCCC.

The DNA read from the CDR3 is TGCGCCAGCAGGGCGACAGGAAATCAGCCC. This encodes CASRATGNQP. In full, the CDR3 is CASRATGNQPQHF. The chain links TRBV10-1 to TRBJ1-5, with a weak D call TRBD1 (6 bases). The CDR3 extends 3 residues past the end of the read, so its final part is completed from the germline J gene. The CDR3 is 13 amino acids. The V gene lost 6 bases and the J gene lost 4 bases, with 10 bases spanning the gap. Germline CDR1 is WNHNN and CDR2 is SYGVQD (reference sequence).

Turning to this clone: Read data end 3 residues before the CDR3 end; the end is taken from the germline J gene. The chain links TRBV5-1 to TRBJ2-2, with D perhaps matching TRBD1 (6 bases). Germline CDR1 SGHRS, CDR2 YFSETQ. The CDR3 is made up of 13 amino acids. The V end lost 7 bases, the J end lost 6 bases, and 13 bases lay between the germline ends. CDR3 amino acids: CASAIQGAGELFF. The part of the CDR3 DNA that was read is TGCGCCAGCGCAATACAGGGCGCCGGGGAG.

About this clone itself: The read terminates 3 residues before the CDR3 end, so the remaining end is supplied by the germline J gene. V usage is TRBV11-2 and J usage is TRBJ2-1; TRBD2 is a possible D gene (5 bases). V dropped 0 bases and J dropped 9 bases, with 9 bases sitting between them. The CDR3 has 13 residues. Germline CDR1 and CDR2: SGHAT and FQNNGV. The CDR3 sequence is CASSLDPRVEQFF. CDR3 bases read: TGTGCCAGCAGCTTAGATCCGAGGGTTGAG.